This TCR beta chain was sequenced for a study of beta chain features in type 1 diabetes. Study observations and caveats: Patients with Type 1 diabetes showed moderately but significantly shorter TCRB CDR3s in all four CD4+ subsets.

To note about this clone: Antigen specificity is unknown.

With 3 bases clipped from V and 5 bases from J, the junction kept 8 bases outside the gene matches. Germline values: CDR1 LNHDA, CDR2 SQIVND (reference sequence). The CDR3 spans 15 residues. Of the isolated RNA, all was reverse transcribed, and so the sequenced material was expressed TCRB transcripts. Profiled with immunoSEQ multiplex PCR; TCRdb holds only in-frame clones, not every one. In the table there are 150,000 to 200,000 clones, around 8.3% of which are singletons. The gene calls are TRBV19 and TRBJ2-5, with 8 bases matching TRBD1. The sequence was collected from a woman between 18 and 30 years old with type 1 diabetes. The sequenced sample consisted of central memory CD4+ T cells from blood. CDR3 loop: CASSIHQGARETQYF. The CDR3 DNA is TGTGCCAGTAGTATTCACCAGGGGGCGCGGGAGACCCAGTACTTC.